The 17 T cell receptor beta chains below were found in one sample sequenced in a study of blood T cells in healthy people across ages. Together with a sample-barcoded 5' primer, a J-beta primer mix was included in a second PCR lasting roughly 7 to 11 cycles. TCRdb reprocessed the 5' RACE reads via MiXCR and lists one record per CDR3 protein. The table lists over a million distinct CDR3 sequences, 42% of them singletons. The material sequenced was blood. These receptors all come from a woman aged 18-35 years in good health.

In this sample, this clonotype turned up a few times. The gene calls are TRBV20-1 and TRBJ2-1; 12 nucleotides agree with TRBD2. Per germline, CDR1 DFQATT and CDR2 SNEGSKA (reference sequence). V lost 0 bases to trimming and J lost 6 bases; unmatched junction nucleotides: 9. The CDR3 extends over 17 amino acids. CDR3 sequence: CSARDSGLAGSINEQFF. CDR3 DNA: TGCAGTGCTAGAGATTCAGGACTAGCGGGATCAATCAATGAGCAGTTCTTC.

The chain recombines TRBV6-1 with TRBJ1-1, with D tentatively TRBD1 (5 bases). Germline CDR1 reads MNHNS; CDR2 reads SASEGT. This CDR3 has 12 residues. V gave up 7 bases and J gave up 11 bases, with 17 bases separating them. The CDR3 sequence is CASKTAGRGAFF. CDR3 sequence (DNA): TGTGCCAGCAAGACAGCAGGTCGTGGGGCTTTCTTT.

In its sample, this clonotype was seen a few times. The CDR3 DNA is TGTGCCAGCAGCTTAGTCTACTCTAGCGGGGTCACAGATACGCAGTATTTT. Amino acids: CASSLVYSSGVTDTQYF. This chain links TRBV7-2 with TRBJ2-3; 9 bases agree with TRBD2. Unmatched junction bases numbered 7, after V lost 1 base and J lost 2 bases. This CDR3 is built from 17 residues. Germline V gene data show CDR1 as SGHTA and CDR2 as FQGNSA.

V usage is TRBV4-2 and J usage is TRBJ2-1, with TRBD1 matching over 9 bases. The CDR3 has 16 amino acids. Germline V gene sequence: CDR1 LGHNA, CDR2 YNFKEQ. V lost 0 bases and J lost 7; bases outside the gene matches: 7. The chain's CDR3 is CASSQEKGTGWNEQFF. The CDR3 DNA reads as TGTGCCAGCAGCCAAGAAAAGGGGACAGGGTGGAATGAGCAGTTCTTC.

The chain links TRBV30 to TRBJ2-4; D is perhaps TRBD1 (5 bases). The J call is uncertain, as TRBJ2-7 better fits the DNA end. CDR1 and CDR2 from the germline V gene are GTSNPN and SVGIG (reference sequence). CDR3 size: 12 residues. CDR3 protein: CAWRRQIYEQYF. The CDR3, as DNA: TGTGCCTGGAGGCGACAGATATACGAGCAGTACTTC.

The V and J genes are TRBV4-1 and TRBJ2-1, with TRBD1 matching 7 bases. The CDR3 has 16 residues. V lost 2 bases, J lost 3 bases, and 7 bases stayed unmatched. Germline CDR1 reads MGHRA; CDR2 reads YSYEKL. This CDR3 reads CASSQFIDRDYNEQFF. CDR3 in DNA: TGCGCCAGCAGCCAATTCATCGACAGGGACTACAATGAGCAGTTCTTC.

The genes are TRBV10-3 and TRBJ2-3, with 8 bases identical to TRBD2. Germline loops: CDR1 ENHRY, CDR2 SYGVKD. The V segment lost 5 bases and the J segment 2 bases; nucleotides outside the gene matches: 6. This CDR3 spans 15 amino acids. For the CDR3, the DNA is TGTGCCATCAGTAGGGTAGCGGGGCCCACAGATACGCAGTATTTT. It translates to CAISRVAGPTDTQYF.

V and J are TRBV11-2 and TRBJ1-4; 7 bases line up with TRBD1. V dropped 2 bases and J dropped 0; count of bases not matched to a gene: 6. CDR1 and CDR2 from the germline V gene are SGHAT and FQNNGV. The CDR3 covers 17 residues. Here the CDR3 DNA reads TGTGCCAGCAGCTTACGGGCAGGGGGGGCAACTAATGAAAAACTGTTTTTT. Translated: CASSLRAGGATNEKLFF.

The J gene is TRBJ2-7, the V gene TRBV27, with TRBD2 matching 10 bases. There are 15 residues in the CDR3. Per germline, CDR1 MNHEY and CDR2 SMNVEV (reference sequence). V gave up 6 bases and J gave up 0 bases; unmatched junction bases: 5. For the CDR3, the DNA is TGTGCCAGCAGATCCCGGACTAGCGGCTCCTACGAGCAGTACTTC. Its translation: CASRSRTSGSYEQYF.

In this sample, this clonotype turned up a few times. The genes are TRBV7-2 and TRBJ1-3; D is unresolved. Germline V gene sequence: CDR1 SGHTA, CDR2 FQGNSA. The length of the CDR3 is 12 residues. V gave up 4 bases and J gave up 4 bases, with 5 bases separating them. The CDR3 region has the DNA TGTGCCAGCAGCTCACAGGGAAACACCATATATTTT. Translated: CASSSQGNTIYF.

The rearrangement uses TRBV3-1 and TRBJ2-4; possibly TRBD2 for D (7 bases). This CDR3 is 17 amino acids long. CDR1 and CDR2 (germline): LGHDT, YNNKEL (reference sequence). V lost 1 base to trimming and J lost 0 bases, with 13 bases between them. The CDR3 DNA is TGTGCCAGCAGCCAAGGGGGGGGCAGGTTAGCCAAAAACATTCAGTACTTC. The encoded protein is CASSQGGGRLAKNIQYF.

This clonotype has more than one count but fewer than ten. CDR3 protein: CSAPRAGGLETQYF. In nucleotides, the CDR3 is TGCAGTGCCCCAAGGGCGGGAGGCTTGGAGACCCAGTACTTC. The chain carries TRBV20-1 and TRBJ2-7; 8 bases align to TRBD2. The J call is uncertain, as TRBJ2-5 better fits the DNA end. Germline CDR1 reads DFQATT; CDR2 reads SNEGSKA (reference sequence). This CDR3 region has 14 residues.

The rearrangement links TRBV14 to TRBJ1-1; D is unresolved. In germline, CDR1 is SGHDN, CDR2 FVKESK. Trimming took 1 base from V and 8 from J, leaving 11 bases between them. This CDR3 contains 13 residues. Here the CDR3 reads CASSQAGSAEAFF. In DNA, the CDR3 is TGTGCCAGCAGCCAAGCAGGTTCGGCAGAAGCTTTCTTT.

In this sample, this clonotype turned up a few times. The chain couples TRBV4-1 to TRBJ2-1; the match to TRBD1 covers 7 bases. From germline, CDR1 is MGHRA and CDR2 YSYEKL. This CDR3 has 15 residues. V lost 4 bases to trimming and J lost 6 bases; unmatched junction nucleotides: 9. CDR3 residues: CASSLRQGPGNEQFF. For the CDR3, the DNA is TGCGCCAGCAGCCTGAGACAGGGCCCTGGCAATGAGCAGTTCTTC.

The sample holds a few counts of this clonotype. The chain carries TRBV9 and TRBJ2-1; 8 bases are a match to TRBD2. With V trimmed by 0 bases and J by 9 bases, 8 bases remained unmatched. The CDR3 consists of 15 residues. Germline V gene sequence: CDR1 SGDLS, CDR2 YYNGEE. The CDR3 coding sequence is TGTGCCAGCAGCGTAGATCCAGCGGGAGAACGTGAGCAGTTCTTC. Translating gives CASSVDPAGEREQFF.

The chain combines TRBV15 with TRBJ2-1; D call uncertain. Germline lookup yields CDR1 LNHNV and CDR2 YYDKDF (reference sequence). With 2 bases removed from V and 9 bases from J, the gap between germline ends came to 8 bases. This CDR3 has 12 residues. The DNA of the CDR3 is TGTGCCACCAGCAGACCTACAACTGAGCAGTTCTTC. It codes for CATSRPTTEQFF.

The V call is TRBV20-1, the J call TRBJ2-5; 11 bases line up with TRBD2. The CDR3 has 16 amino acids. V was clipped by 4 bases and J by 11 bases; unmatched bases: 18. Germline-derived CDR1 and CDR2 are DFQATT and SNEGSKA (reference sequence). CDR3 nucleotides: TGCAGTGCTACAAGACCCGAGGAGGGACTAGCGGTTGAGCAGTACTTC. This encodes CSATRPEEGLAVEQYF.